The rows below give T cell receptor beta chains drawn from one sample of a study of T-cell reconstitution after alpha-beta-depleted transplantation in children. TCRdb called the PCR reads again in MiXCR, with one record for every CDR3 protein. The data hold hundreds of thousands of distinct CDR3 sequences, with 20% to 30% observed a single time. The sample in question was PBMCs, mostly from graft donor cells, obtained 360 days after TCRalphabeta/CD19-depleted stem cell transplant. The receptors derive from a female patient aged 2-15 years who had a stem cell transplant for congenital amegakaryocytic thrombocytopenia, so the T cells may come from the graft donor. Each CDR3 is given with its conserved first and last residue. The order of the fields is CDR3 protein, J gene, V gene.

cdr3_aa: CSAIQFGGNQPQHF
j_call: TRBJ1-5
v_call: TRBV20-1

cdr3_aa: CASSPPGHLSNEQFF
j_call: TRBJ2-1
v_call: TRBV18

cdr3_aa: CSAASGRSGELFF
j_call: TRBJ2-2
v_call: TRBV20-1

cdr3_aa: CATSPSVLKTRGPQHF
j_call: TRBJ1-5
v_call: TRBV24-1

cdr3_aa: CASSQGGEQYF
j_call: TRBJ2-7
v_call: TRBV3-1

cdr3_aa: CASSFGGRGTYEQYF
j_call: TRBJ2-7
v_call: TRBV5-4

cdr3_aa: CASTNRENSPLHF
j_call: TRBJ1-6
v_call: TRBV6-1

cdr3_aa: CASSYGPNYEQYF
j_call: TRBJ2-7
v_call: TRBV6-5

cdr3_aa: CASSSGEAGELFF
j_call: TRBJ2-2
v_call: TRBV5-1

cdr3_aa: CAISESYVLPQHF
j_call: TRBJ1-5
v_call: TRBV10-3

cdr3_aa: CSVEPLDSRESYEQYF
j_call: TRBJ2-7
v_call: TRBV29-1

cdr3_aa: CASSQHASTGSSPLHF
j_call: TRBJ1-6
v_call: TRBV4-1

cdr3_aa: CAISEDRHTPQYF
j_call: TRBJ2-7
v_call: TRBV10-3

cdr3_aa: CATTLIGQGVNYGYTF
j_call: TRBJ1-2
v_call: TRBV6-1

cdr3_aa: CASSQGYSYFDTQYF
j_call: TRBJ2-3
v_call: TRBV4-3

cdr3_aa: CASRSGTGLPDEQYF
j_call: TRBJ2-7
v_call: TRBV12-3/TRBV12-4

cdr3_aa: CASSVGLPEQYF
j_call: TRBJ2-7
v_call: TRBV6-1

cdr3_aa: CASSRQRNYGYTF
j_call: TRBJ1-2
v_call: TRBV14

cdr3_aa: CSARDNTRETQYF
j_call: TRBJ2-5
v_call: TRBV20-1

cdr3_aa: CASSQSSTGAGGTYNEQFF
j_call: TRBJ2-1
v_call: TRBV4-2

cdr3_aa: CASSLAAVLGDEQYF
j_call: TRBJ2-7
v_call: TRBV7-9

cdr3_aa: CASSFYSGGETQYF
j_call: TRBJ2-5
v_call: TRBV5-6

cdr3_aa: CASSQERRQPQHF
j_call: TRBJ1-5
v_call: TRBV4-2

cdr3_aa: CASTSTSDTQYF
j_call: TRBJ2-3
v_call: TRBV12-3/TRBV12-4

cdr3_aa: CASSKANEQFF
j_call: TRBJ2-1
v_call: TRBV5-1

cdr3_aa: CASSSPGNTIYF
j_call: TRBJ1-3
v_call: TRBV7-9

cdr3_aa: CASSGLGDSHFEKLFF
j_call: TRBJ1-4
v_call: TRBV12-3/TRBV12-4

cdr3_aa: CASSSTGTGGTEAFF
j_call: TRBJ1-1
v_call: TRBV28

cdr3_aa: CSARDSPGGEKLFF
j_call: TRBJ1-4
v_call: TRBV20-1

cdr3_aa: CATSDPLAGVSDTQYF
j_call: TRBJ2-3
v_call: TRBV24-1

cdr3_aa: CAWSRLGLAGYNEQFF
j_call: TRBJ2-1
v_call: TRBV30

cdr3_aa: CSATDRVSQYF
j_call: TRBJ2-7
v_call: TRBV20-1

cdr3_aa: CASSPDLSSYNEQFF
j_call: TRBJ2-1
v_call: TRBV27

cdr3_aa: CSVEVVAGYQETQYF
j_call: TRBJ2-5
v_call: TRBV29-1

cdr3_aa: CAISDLDEQYF
j_call: TRBJ2-7
v_call: TRBV10-3

cdr3_aa: CSARGQGGKNQPQHF
j_call: TRBJ1-5
v_call: TRBV20-1

cdr3_aa: CSASSFGTGLTDTQYF
j_call: TRBJ2-3
v_call: TRBV20-1

cdr3_aa: CASSYGTGKNIQYF
j_call: TRBJ2-4
v_call: TRBV12-3/TRBV12-4

cdr3_aa: CASSSLFGSNEQFF
j_call: TRBJ2-1
v_call: TRBV13

cdr3_aa: CASSPLNREGEQYF
j_call: TRBJ2-7
v_call: TRBV4-1

cdr3_aa: CASSIEHRGSNYGYTF
j_call: TRBJ1-2
v_call: TRBV6-1

cdr3_aa: CASSWVGAADTQYF
j_call: TRBJ2-3
v_call: TRBV5-1

cdr3_aa: CASRTGTSGTGELFF
j_call: TRBJ2-2
v_call: TRBV3-1

cdr3_aa: CASSHPGTPLGEQFF
j_call: TRBJ2-1
v_call: TRBV12-3/TRBV12-4